The clone carrying this T cell receptor (beta chain) was seen a handful of times. Its antigen is still unknown. This sample is part of a study of blood T cells in healthy people across ages. Study-level background: Per every two T cells, about one barcoded beta molecule was captured by template switching.

Researchers collected around 11 milliliters of peripheral blood from every single donor. Samples each had at least 6 micrograms of total RNA extracted. Findings of the study overall: CMV status of donors was not determined, possibly confounding expanded clonotype changes.

Alongside a J-beta primer mix, a sample-barcoded 5' primer served in a second PCR lasting roughly 6 to 11 cycles. TCRdb fed the 5' RACE reads into MiXCR, producing one record per CDR3 protein. The repertoire holds roughly 1.9 million distinct CDR3 sequences, with 30% to 40% as singletons. V gave up 4 bases and J gave up 3 bases, with 7 bases separating them. CDR1 SGHDT and CDR2 YYEEEE come from the germline V gene. CDR3 length: 13 amino acids. The V and J genes are TRBV5-6 and TRBJ1-4; D unclear. The receptor's source is a human donor in good health. Sequenced: blood. The CDR3 bases are TGTGCCAGCAGCACAACGGCTAATGAAAAACTGTTTTTT. As protein: CASSTTANEKLFF. Together with reference TRBV5-6 and TRBJ1-4, the CDR3 gives the full variable domain: DAGVTQSPTHLIKTRGQQVTLRCSPKSGHDTVSWYQQALGQGPQFIFQYYEEEERQRGNFPDRFSGHQFPNYSSELNVNALLLGDSALYLCASSTTANEKLFFGSGTQLSVL.